The rows below give T cell receptor beta chains drawn from one sample of a study of cytotoxic CD8 clonotypes in ibrutinib-treated CLL. The method was immunoSEQ multiplex PCR; TCRdb's version includes in-frame clones alone and lacks a portion of them. The table shows about 15,000 clones, with around 64% occurring only once. The material was PBMCs, obtained before ibrutinib treatment. The receptors here all came from a human donor with chronic lymphocytic leukemia. Both conserved end residues are part of each CDR3. The order of the fields is D gene, clone size, J gene, V gene, CDR3 DNA, CDR3 protein. The D gene is left open where the match is weak. The size of a clone is reported for some rows only, either as once, few or many, or as a class for expanded clones.

D gene: TRBD2
clone size: -
J gene: TRBJ2-7
V gene: TRBV7-6
CDR3 DNA: TGTGCCAGCAGCCCTAGAGTATGGCGGGAGCTAACCTCCTACGAGCAGTACTTC
CDR3 protein: CASSPRVWRELTSYEQYF

D gene: -
clone size: few
J gene: TRBJ1-1
V gene: TRBV18
CDR3 DNA: TGTGCCAGCTCACCCTTCCGGGGTGAAGCTTTCTTT
CDR3 protein: CASSPFRGEAFF

D gene: -
clone size: -
J gene: TRBJ1-5
V gene: TRBV5-6
CDR3 DNA: TGTGCCAGCAGCAATTTCTTCGGACAGCATTATAGCAATCAGCCCCAGCATTTT
CDR3 protein: CASSNFFGQHYSNQPQHF

D gene: -
clone size: once
J gene: TRBJ1-6
V gene: TRBV6-5
CDR3 DNA: TGTGCCAGCACTCAATCCAGGGGCTTTGTCTCACCCCTCCACTTT
CDR3 protein: CASTQSRGFVSPLHF

D gene: TRBD2
clone size: once
J gene: TRBJ2-5
V gene: TRBV5-1
CDR3 DNA: TGCGCCAGCAGCTTGGCGGGGGGGGACTGGCAGACCCAGTACTTC
CDR3 protein: CASSLAGGDWQTQYF

D gene: -
clone size: once
J gene: TRBJ1-5
V gene: TRBV15
CDR3 DNA: TGTGCCACCAGCAGAGACTGGGGTAGAGTTTATCAGCCCCAGCATTTT
CDR3 protein: CATSRDWGRVYQPQHF

D gene: -
clone size: once
J gene: TRBJ1-1
V gene: TRBV5-8
CDR3 DNA: TGTGCCAGCAGCTTGTTGGGGGTGGGCTCTGAAGCTTTCTTT
CDR3 protein: CASSLLGVGSEAFF

D gene: -
clone size: -
J gene: TRBJ1-1
V gene: TRBV6-5
CDR3 DNA: TGTGCCAGCAGACGAAGAAAGAACACTGAAGCTTTCTTT
CDR3 protein: CASRRRKNTEAFF

D gene: -
clone size: -
J gene: TRBJ1-2
V gene: TRBV10-3
CDR3 DNA: TGTGCCAGCAGTTACATCCCGGGCACGGGCCCCTACACCTTC
CDR3 protein: CASSYIPGTGPYTF

D gene: -
clone size: -
J gene: TRBJ2-2
V gene: TRBV27
CDR3 DNA: TGTGCCAGCAGTTTAAATTTCCGGGCGCAAATCCGAGAGACCGGGGAGCTGTTTTTT
CDR3 protein: CASSLNFRAQIRETGELFF

D gene: -
clone size: -
J gene: TRBJ2-7
V gene: TRBV13
CDR3 DNA: TGTGCCAGCAGCTTAGGTTCAGGGGTAGGAACCTACGAGCAGTACTTC
CDR3 protein: CASSLGSGVGTYEQYF

D gene: TRBD1
clone size: -
J gene: TRBJ1-2
V gene: TRBV7-2
CDR3 DNA: TGTGCCAGCAGCCCCCGGGACAGGGTCCTAGGCTACACCTTC
CDR3 protein: CASSPRDRVLGYTF

D gene: -
clone size: -
J gene: TRBJ2-1
V gene: TRBV6-6
CDR3 DNA: TGTGCCAGCAGAACCGGGAATCCCTACAATGAGCAGTTCTTC
CDR3 protein: CASRTGNPYNEQFF

D gene: TRBD1
clone size: few
J gene: TRBJ2-7
V gene: TRBV7-9
CDR3 DNA: TGTGCCAGCAGCCCATGGGACAGGTCTCGACAATACTTC
CDR3 protein: CASSPWDRSRQYF

D gene: -
clone size: -
J gene: TRBJ1-5
V gene: TRBV7-9
CDR3 DNA: TGTGCCAGCAGCTTAGGCACGGGAAATCAGCCCCAGCATTTT
CDR3 protein: CASSLGTGNQPQHF

D gene: -
clone size: few
J gene: TRBJ1-2
V gene: TRBV2
CDR3 DNA: TGTGCCAGCAGATTTCCGACAGAGAACTATGGCTACACCTTC
CDR3 protein: CASRFPTENYGYTF

D gene: -
clone size: few
J gene: TRBJ1-3
V gene: TRBV19
CDR3 DNA: TGTGCCAGTAGGCCCCCTGGAAACACCATATATTTT
CDR3 protein: CASRPPGNTIYF

D gene: -
clone size: -
J gene: TRBJ1-1
V gene: TRBV5-1
CDR3 DNA: TGCGCCAGCAGCTCCCTTTCGACAGGGAACACTGAAGCTTTCTTT
CDR3 protein: CASSSLSTGNTEAFF

D gene: TRBD2
clone size: -
J gene: TRBJ2-7
V gene: TRBV6-5
CDR3 DNA: TGTGCCAGCAGTATCCGCCTAGCGGGAGATTACGAGCAGTACTTC
CDR3 protein: CASSIRLAGDYEQYF

D gene: -
clone size: -
J gene: TRBJ2-2
V gene: TRBV19
CDR3 DNA: TGTGCCAGTAGTACGCCAGGGGGCGGGGGTGCCACCGGGGAGCTGTTTTTT
CDR3 protein: CASSTPGGGGATGELFF

D gene: -
clone size: -
J gene: TRBJ2-2
V gene: TRBV6-5
CDR3 DNA: TGTGCCAGCGCGGGACACCTCGCCACCGGGGAGCTGTTTTTT
CDR3 protein: CASAGHLATGELFF

D gene: TRBD1
clone size: -
J gene: TRBJ1-1
V gene: TRBV5-1
CDR3 DNA: TGCGCCAGCAGCTCTTTTTCACCGGGACAGGGGTTGAACACTGAAGCTTTCTTT
CDR3 protein: CASSSFSPGQGLNTEAFF